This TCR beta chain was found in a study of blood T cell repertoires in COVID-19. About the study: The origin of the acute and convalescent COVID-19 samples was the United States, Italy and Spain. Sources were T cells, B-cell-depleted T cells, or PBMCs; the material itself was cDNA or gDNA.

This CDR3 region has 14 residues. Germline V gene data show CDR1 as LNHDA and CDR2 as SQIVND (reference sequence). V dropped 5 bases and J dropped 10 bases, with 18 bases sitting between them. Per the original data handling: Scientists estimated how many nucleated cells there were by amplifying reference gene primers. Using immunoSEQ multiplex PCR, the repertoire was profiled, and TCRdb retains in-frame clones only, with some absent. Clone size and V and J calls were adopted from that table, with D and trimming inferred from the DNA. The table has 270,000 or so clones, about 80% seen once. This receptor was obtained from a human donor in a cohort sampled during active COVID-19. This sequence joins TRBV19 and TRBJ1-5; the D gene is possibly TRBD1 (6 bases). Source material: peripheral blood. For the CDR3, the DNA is TGTGCCAGTAGTCCCCGACAGGCCCCTCATCCCCAGCATTTT. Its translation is CASSPRQAPHPQHF. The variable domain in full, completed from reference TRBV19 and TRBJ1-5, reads DGGITQSPKYLFRKEGQNVTLSCEQNLNHDAMYWYRQDPGQGLRLIYYSQIVNDFQKGDIAEGYSVSREKKESFPLTVTSAQKNPTAFYLCASSPRQAPHPQHFGDGTRLSIL.